This T cell receptor (beta chain) was captured by sequencing in a study of blood T cell repertoires in COVID-19. On the study more broadly: The United States, Italy and Spain provided the acute and convalescent COVID-19 samples. T cells, B-cell-depleted T cells, or PBMCs provided the cDNA or gDNA that served as material.

Measured with immunoSEQ multiplex PCR; TCRdb has only the in-frame clones, and not every one. The profile shows some 300,000 clones, 89% of them singletons. V lost 0 bases to trimming and J lost 6 bases; unmatched junction nucleotides: 3. The CDR3 contains 15 residues. Germline CDR1 is WNHNN and CDR2 is SYGVQD (reference sequence). Resolution of symptoms, clearance, or two negative PCRs was present in recovered Cohort 3 donors. The sample was PBMCs or T cells enriched from blood (not recorded which). This receptor was obtained from a woman aged 25 to 39 who had recovered from COVID-19. The chain couples TRBV10-1 to TRBJ1-1; 11 nucleotides align to TRBD1. CDR3 protein: CASSESGTGGAEAFF. In DNA, the CDR3 is TGCGCCAGCAGTGAGTCAGGGACAGGGGGAGCTGAAGCTTTCTTT.